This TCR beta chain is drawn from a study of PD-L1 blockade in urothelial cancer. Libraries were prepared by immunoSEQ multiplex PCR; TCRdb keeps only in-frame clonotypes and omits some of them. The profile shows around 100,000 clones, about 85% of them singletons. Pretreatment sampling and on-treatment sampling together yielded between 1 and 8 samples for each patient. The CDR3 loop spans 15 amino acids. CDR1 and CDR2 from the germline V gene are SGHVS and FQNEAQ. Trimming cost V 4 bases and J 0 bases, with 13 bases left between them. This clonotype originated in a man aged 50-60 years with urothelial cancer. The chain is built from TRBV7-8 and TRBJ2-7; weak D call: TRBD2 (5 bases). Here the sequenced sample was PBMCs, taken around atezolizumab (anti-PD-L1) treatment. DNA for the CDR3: TGTGCCAGCAGCTCCGACTACCAGAGCTCCTACGAGCAGTACTTC. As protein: CASSSDYQSSYEQYF.